The table lists the clone carrying this T cell receptor beta chain with many counts. The antigen remains undetermined. This CDR3 is 13 amino acids long. Per germline, CDR1 SQVTM and CDR2 ANQGSEA. J lost 9 bases, V lost 4 bases, and 7 bases had no gene match. This entry belongs to a study of identical twins. Findings and caveats of the study: Sequences that were out-of-frame, alpha and twin-shared displayed an excess of low generation probability.

Template switching added a universal primer binding site, and final cDNA carried unique molecular identifiers. MiXCR, run by TCRdb on the 5' RACE reads, gives a single entry per CDR3 protein. This sample yields hundreds of thousands of distinct CDR3 sequences, of which more than 8% are seen a single time; roughly 6.4% belongs to the top ten. The same sample was also used in a study of yellow fever vaccine responses in identical twins.

Sequencing was carried out using CD8+ T cells sorted from blood. The origin of this receptor is a young woman in good health. The genes are TRBV29-1 and TRBJ2-1; 9 bases map to TRBD1. The CDR3 sequence: CSVARQGVGEQFF. The CDR3 DNA reads as TGCAGCGTTGCGCGACAGGGGGTGGGTGAGCAGTTCTTC.